This T cell receptor beta chain was sequenced during a study of sequential checkpoint blockade in melanoma. Looking at the study overall: Randomization was 1:1 between first-line nivolumab→ipilimumab and ipilimumab→nivolumab. Maintenance nivolumab came after either treatment sequence.

Treatment here: randomized to nivolumab then ipilimumab (arm A) or the reverse (arm B). Sorted cells were live CD3+CD8+, lacking CD19 and CD56, from PBMCs. Assay: immunoSEQ multiplex PCR; the TCRdb copy retains only in-frame clones and omits some. The sample contains under 20,000 clones, more than 55% of which appear only once. This clone was observed a handful of times. Sequences were derived from CD8+ T cells sorted from blood (inferred from file names), sampled from a patient given nivolumab and ipilimumab in sequence. The receptor was isolated from a human donor with melanoma.

The CDR3 region has the DNA TGTGCCAGCGCGAACTTACGACAGGGTATTGAAAAACTGTTTTTT. Amino acid sequence: CASANLRQGIEKLFF. The chain links TRBV27 to TRBJ1-4, with 7 bases identical to TRBD1. Germline CDR1 and CDR2: MNHEY and SMNVEV (reference sequence). J gave up 7 bases and V 8 bases, and 13 bases lay outside the gene matches. This CDR3 is 15 amino acids long.